The 8 T cell receptor beta chains given below trace back to one sample, sequenced in a study of T cell changes during pregnancy in multiple sclerosis. Generated by immunoSEQ multiplex PCR, the TCRdb table keeps only in-frame clones and is missing some. The sample contains tens of thousands of clones, around 94% of which appear only once. Sample: peripheral blood, taken in the third trimester of pregnancy. These receptors originate from a female donor with multiple sclerosis, enrolled in a pregnancy study.

V is TRBV27 and J is TRBJ2-5; TRBD2 matches at 13 bases. CDR3 length: 16 residues. Germline CDR1 MNHEY, CDR2 SMNVEV (reference sequence). Losses at the gene ends were 3 bases for V and 5 bases for J; bases not matched to a gene: 6. CDR3 protein: CASSFGALAGGETQYF. CDR3 sequence (DNA): TGTGCCAGCAGTTTCGGTGCACTAGCGGGAGGGGAGACCCAGTACTTC.

The V call is TRBV4-1, the J call TRBJ2-7; D unclear. V was trimmed by 1 base and J by 6 bases, leaving 10 bases between them. The CDR3 length is 13 residues. Germline lookup yields CDR1 MGHRA and CDR2 YSYEKL. CDR3 DNA: TGCGCCAGCAGCCAAGTGATAGTTGGCGAGCAGTACTTC. As protein: CASSQVIVGEQYF.

The count of this clone is one. This rearrangement joins TRBV7-6 to TRBJ2-1; a weak D match, TRBD2 (5 bases). V was clipped by 5 bases and J by 7 bases, with 18 bases between them. The length of the CDR3 is 15 residues. Germline lookup yields CDR1 SGHVS and CDR2 FNYEAQ. The CDR3 nucleotides read TGTGCCAGCAGCGCCAGGAGTGCGGGCTTAAATGAGCAGTTCTTC. Translating it yields CASSARSAGLNEQFF.

The V gene is TRBV7-9, the J gene TRBJ2-5; TRBD2 aligns across 14 bases. Per the germline V gene, CDR1 is SEHNR and CDR2 is FQNEAQ (reference sequence). This CDR3 is built from 15 residues. V shed 8 bases, J shed 2 bases, and the junction held 4 bases outside the gene matches. The CDR3 DNA is TGTGCCAGCGGGACTAGCGGGAGCCGACAAGAGACCCAGTACTTC. It yields the protein CASGTSGSRQETQYF.

This clone was seen a single time. The identical CDR3 is also encoded by other nucleotide sequences in the sample. The rearrangement uses TRBV5-6 and TRBJ2-7; TRBD2 aligns across 7 bases. V gave up 4 bases and J gave up 3 bases; unmatched junction bases: 7. CDR1 is SGHDT, CDR2 YYEEEE, per germline. This CDR3 region has 14 residues. The DNA for the CDR3 is TGTGCCAGCAGCATGGGGGGGGGAAGCTACGAGCAGTACTTC. Residues: CASSMGGGSYEQYF.

The V call is TRBV5-1, the J call TRBJ1-4; 9 bases map to TRBD1. Germline V gives CDR1 SGHRS, CDR2 YFSETQ. V dropped 0 bases and J dropped 7; count of bases not matched to a gene: 1. The CDR3 length is 14 residues. The CDR3: CASSLGQGVEKLFF. The CDR3 bases are TGCGCCAGCAGCTTGGGACAGGGGGTTGAAAAACTGTTTTTT.

The chain recombines TRBV4-1 with TRBJ2-1; 8 bases align to TRBD2. The germline V gene encodes CDR1 MGHRA and CDR2 YSYEKL. The CDR3 has 15 amino acids. J gave up 8 bases and V 4 bases, and 10 bases lay outside the gene matches. The CDR3 sequence: CASSLLAVGSHEQFF. CDR3 DNA: TGCGCCAGCAGCCTACTAGCGGTTGGGAGCCATGAGCAGTTCTTC.

The chain joins TRBV27 to TRBJ2-7; a possible D gene is TRBD2 (7 bases). Trimming took 7 bases from V and 2 from J, leaving 15 bases between them. Germline loops: CDR1 MNHEY, CDR2 SMNVEV (reference sequence). This CDR3 contains 14 residues. Here the CDR3 reads CASTQRGAPYEQYF. In DNA, the CDR3 is TGTGCCAGCACCCAACGGGGGGCGCCCTACGAGCAGTACTTC.